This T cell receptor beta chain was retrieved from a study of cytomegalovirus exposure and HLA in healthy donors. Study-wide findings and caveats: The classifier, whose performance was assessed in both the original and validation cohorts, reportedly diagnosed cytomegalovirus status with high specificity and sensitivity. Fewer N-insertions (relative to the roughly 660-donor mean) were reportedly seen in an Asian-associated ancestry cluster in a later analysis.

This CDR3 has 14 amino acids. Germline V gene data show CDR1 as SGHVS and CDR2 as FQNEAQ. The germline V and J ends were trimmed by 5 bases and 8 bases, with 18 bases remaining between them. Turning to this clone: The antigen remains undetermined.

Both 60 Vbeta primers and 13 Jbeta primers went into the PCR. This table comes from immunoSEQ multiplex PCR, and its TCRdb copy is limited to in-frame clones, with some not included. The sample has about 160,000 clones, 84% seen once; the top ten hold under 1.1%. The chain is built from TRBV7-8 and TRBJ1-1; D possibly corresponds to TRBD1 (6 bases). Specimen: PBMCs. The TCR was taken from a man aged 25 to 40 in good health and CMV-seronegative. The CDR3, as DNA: TGTGCCAGCAGCGATGACAGGTGGTCCCCCGAAGCTTTCTTT. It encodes CASSDDRWSPEAFF.